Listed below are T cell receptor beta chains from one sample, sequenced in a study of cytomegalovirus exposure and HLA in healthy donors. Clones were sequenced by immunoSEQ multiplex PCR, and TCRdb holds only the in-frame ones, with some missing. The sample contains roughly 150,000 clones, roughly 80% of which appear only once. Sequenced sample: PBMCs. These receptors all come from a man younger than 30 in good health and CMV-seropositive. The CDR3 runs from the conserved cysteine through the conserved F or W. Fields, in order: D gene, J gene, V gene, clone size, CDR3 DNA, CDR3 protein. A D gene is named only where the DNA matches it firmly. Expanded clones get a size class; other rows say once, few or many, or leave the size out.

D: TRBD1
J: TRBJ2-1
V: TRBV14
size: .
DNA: TGTGCCAGCAGCCAAGCGGCGTTTACCGGGACAGTTGTCGATGAGCAGTTCTTC
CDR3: CASSQAAFTGTVVDEQFF

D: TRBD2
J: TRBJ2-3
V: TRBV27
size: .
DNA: TGTGCCAGCAGAAGAGGAAGCGGGAGGGCCGGCGATACGCAGTATTTT
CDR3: CASRRGSGRAGDTQYF

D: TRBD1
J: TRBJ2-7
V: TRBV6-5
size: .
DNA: TGTGCCAGCAGTTACCCGGGACAGGGCAGGCAGTACTTC
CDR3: CASSYPGQGRQYF

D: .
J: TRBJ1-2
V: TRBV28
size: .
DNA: TGTGCCAGCAGTTTATTTCTCGGTGGCTACACCTTC
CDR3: CASSLFLGGYTF

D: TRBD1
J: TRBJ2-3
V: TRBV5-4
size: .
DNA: TGTGCCAGCAGCTTTACCGGGACAGGGGCAGATACGCAGTATTTT
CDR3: CASSFTGTGADTQYF

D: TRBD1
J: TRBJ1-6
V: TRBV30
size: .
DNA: TGTGCCTGGAGTGCCGGTTTTTCAGGGGGACGTAGTTCACCCCTCCACTTT
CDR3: CAWSAGFSGGRSSPLHF

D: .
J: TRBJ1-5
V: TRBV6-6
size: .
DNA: TGTGCCAGCAGTTCGAGTCGCGGACAGCCCCAGCATTTT
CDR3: CASSSSRGQPQHF

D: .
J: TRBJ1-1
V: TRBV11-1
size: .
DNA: TGTGCCAGCAGCCAAATAGGGGAGGGGAAGAACACTGAAGCTTTCTTT
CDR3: CASSQIGEGKNTEAFF

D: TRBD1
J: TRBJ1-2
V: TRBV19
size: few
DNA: TGTGCCAGTAGTATCCCAGGGGGCGATTCATATGGCTACACCTTC
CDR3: CASSIPGGDSYGYTF

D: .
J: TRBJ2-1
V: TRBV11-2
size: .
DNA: TGTGCCAGCAGCTTAGGCGGACTAACCCCCAATGAGCAGTTCTTC
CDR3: CASSLGGLTPNEQFF

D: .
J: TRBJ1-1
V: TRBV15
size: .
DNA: TGTGCCACCAGCAGAGTGGGTCTCAGGGGCGCTTTCTTT
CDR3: CATSRVGLRGAFF

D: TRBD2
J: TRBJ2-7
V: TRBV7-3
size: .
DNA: TGTGCCAGCAGCCAAGGACTAGCGGGAGGATACGAGCAGTACTTC
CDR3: CASSQGLAGGYEQYF

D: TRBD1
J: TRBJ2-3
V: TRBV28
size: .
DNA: TGTGCCAGCAGTTTCCGGACAGGGGGCACAGATACGCAGTATTTT
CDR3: CASSFRTGGTDTQYF

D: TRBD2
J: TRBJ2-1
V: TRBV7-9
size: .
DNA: TGTGCCAGCAGCTCCGACGTCTTCGCGGGAGGGCCCCGTGAGCAGTTCTTC
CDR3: CASSSDVFAGGPREQFF

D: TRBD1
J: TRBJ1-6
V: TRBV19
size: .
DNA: TGTGCCAGTAGCAACGGACAGGGTCATTCACCCCTCCACTTT
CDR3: CASSNGQGHSPLHF

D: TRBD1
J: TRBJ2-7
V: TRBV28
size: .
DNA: TGTGCCAGCAGGCGACAGGGTTTCTACGAGCAGTACTTC
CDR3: CASRRQGFYEQYF

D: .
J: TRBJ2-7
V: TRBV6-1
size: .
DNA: TGTGCCAGCAGTGTCGGCGGAAGTCGTCCCTACGAGCAGTACTTC
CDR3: CASSVGGSRPYEQYF

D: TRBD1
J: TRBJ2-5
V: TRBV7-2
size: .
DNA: TGTGCCAGCAGCTTAGACAGGGGCGCTCAAGAGACCCAGTACTTC
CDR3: CASSLDRGAQETQYF

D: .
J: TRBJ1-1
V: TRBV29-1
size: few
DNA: TGCAGCGCACGACAGCAGATGAACACTGAAGCTTTCTTT
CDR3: CSARQQMNTEAFF

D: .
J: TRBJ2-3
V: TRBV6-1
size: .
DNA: TGTGCCAGCCTTGCAGGGGGCACAGATACGCAGTATTTT
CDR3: CASLAGGTDTQYF

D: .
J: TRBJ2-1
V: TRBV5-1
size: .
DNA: TGCGCCAGCAGCGAGACATCGTATCAATACAATGAGCAGTTCTTC
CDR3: CASSETSYQYNEQFF

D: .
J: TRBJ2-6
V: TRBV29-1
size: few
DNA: TGCAGCGTTCACAGGAGTGGGGCCAACGTCCTGACTTTC
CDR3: CSVHRSGANVLTF

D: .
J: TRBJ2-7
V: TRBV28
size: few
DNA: TGTGCCAGCAGTTTCGGCTACGAGCAGTACTTC
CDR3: CASSFGYEQYF

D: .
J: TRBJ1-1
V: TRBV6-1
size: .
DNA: TGTGCCAGCAGGACTGACAGGAACACTGAAGCTTTCTTT
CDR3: CASRTDRNTEAFF

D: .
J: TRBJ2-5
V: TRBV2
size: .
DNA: TGTGCCAGCACCACTCGGGGGACCCAAGAGACCCAGTACTTC
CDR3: CASTTRGTQETQYF

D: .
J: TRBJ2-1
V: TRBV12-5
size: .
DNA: TGTGCTAGTCGGGAGCGCCTAAACTCCTACAATGAGCAGTTCTTC
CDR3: CASRERLNSYNEQFF

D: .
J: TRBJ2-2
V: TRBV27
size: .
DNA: TGTGCCAGCAGTTTGTTAACGAACACCGGGGAGCTGTTTTTT
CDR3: CASSLLTNTGELFF

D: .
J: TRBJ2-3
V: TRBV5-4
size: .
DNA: TGTGCCAGCAGCACGGGAGAAATCGTGGGCACAGATACGCAGTATTTT
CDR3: CASSTGEIVGTDTQYF

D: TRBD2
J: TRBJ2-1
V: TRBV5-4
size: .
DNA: TGTGCCAGCAGCGAACTAGCGGGAGGGTACAATGAGCAGTTCTTC
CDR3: CASSELAGGYNEQFF

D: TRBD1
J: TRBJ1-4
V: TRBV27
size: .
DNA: TGTGCCAGCAGTATAAACAGGGGGCTGGGGGAAAAACTGTTTTTT
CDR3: CASSINRGLGEKLFF

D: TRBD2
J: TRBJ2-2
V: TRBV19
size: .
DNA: TGTGCCAGTAGTATACTAGCGGGAGTCCCAGGGGAGCTGTTTTTT
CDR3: CASSILAGVPGELFF

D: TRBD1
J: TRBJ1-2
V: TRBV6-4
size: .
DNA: TGTGCCAGCAGTGACATCGGGACAGGTAACTATGGCTACACCTTC
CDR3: CASSDIGTGNYGYTF

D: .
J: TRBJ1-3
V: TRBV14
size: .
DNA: TGTGCCAGCAGCCTCGGGACAAGCTCTGGAAACACCATATATTTT
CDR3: CASSLGTSSGNTIYF

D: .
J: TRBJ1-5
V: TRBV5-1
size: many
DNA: TGCGCCAGCAGCTTGGAGTCAGGCAATCAGCCCCAGCATTTT
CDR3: CASSLESGNQPQHF

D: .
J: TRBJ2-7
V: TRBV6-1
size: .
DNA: TGTGCCAGCAGTGATGCTGGGAGCGAGCAGTACTTC
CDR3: CASSDAGSEQYF

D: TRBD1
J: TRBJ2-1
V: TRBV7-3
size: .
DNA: TGTGCCAGCAGCTTATCGGGGGGGACAGGGGTTGGGGAGCAGTTCTTC
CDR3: CASSLSGGTGVGEQFF

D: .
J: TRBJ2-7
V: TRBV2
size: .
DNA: TGTGCCAGCATAGCCTACGAGCAGTACTTC
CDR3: CASIAYEQYF

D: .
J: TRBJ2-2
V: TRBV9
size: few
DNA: TGTGCCAGCAGCCCTAACACCGGGGAGCTGTTTTTT
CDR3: CASSPNTGELFF

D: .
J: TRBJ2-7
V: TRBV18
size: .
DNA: TGTGCCAGCTCACCGGAACAGGATTCCTACGAGCAGTACTTC
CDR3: CASSPEQDSYEQYF

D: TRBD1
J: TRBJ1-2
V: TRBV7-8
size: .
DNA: TGTGCCAGCAGCGAGACAGGGTCCGGCTATGGCTACACCTTC
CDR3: CASSETGSGYGYTF

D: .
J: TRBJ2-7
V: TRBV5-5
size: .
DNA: TGTGCCAGCAGTTTGTCCCCTCGCGAGCAGTACTTC
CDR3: CASSLSPREQYF

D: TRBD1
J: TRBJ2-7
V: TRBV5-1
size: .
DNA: TGCGCCAGCAGCACTGGACAGGGGGCCATCAACGAGCAGTACTTC
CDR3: CASSTGQGAINEQYF

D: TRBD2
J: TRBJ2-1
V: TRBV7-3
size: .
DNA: TGTGCCAGCAGCCCCAGGGCCGGACTAGCTTCGAATGAGCAGTTCTTC
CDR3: CASSPRAGLASNEQFF

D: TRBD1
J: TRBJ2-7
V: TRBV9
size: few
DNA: TGTGCCAGCAGCCTGACAGGGGGTGGGTACGAGCAGTACTTC
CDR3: CASSLTGGGYEQYF

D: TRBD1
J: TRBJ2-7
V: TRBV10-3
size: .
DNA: TGTGCCATCAGTGGAGGGACAGGGCGCTACGAGCAGTACTTC
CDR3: CAISGGTGRYEQYF

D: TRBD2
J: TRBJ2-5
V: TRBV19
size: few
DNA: TGTGCCAGTAGCAGGACTAGCGGACCAACCGGGACCCAGTACTTC
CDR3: CASSRTSGPTGTQYF

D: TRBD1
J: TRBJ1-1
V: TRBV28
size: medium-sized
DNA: TGTGCCAGCAGTCACCTACAGGGGGTTAACACTGAAGCTTTCTTT
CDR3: CASSHLQGVNTEAFF

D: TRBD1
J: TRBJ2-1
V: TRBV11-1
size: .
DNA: TGTGCCAGCAGCCCCTCTCGGGACAGGGACAATGAGCAGTTCTTC
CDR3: CASSPSRDRDNEQFF

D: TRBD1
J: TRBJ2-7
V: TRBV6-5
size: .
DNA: TGTGCCAGCAGGGGACAGGGAGAGGCCTACGAGCAGTACTTC
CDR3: CASRGQGEAYEQYF

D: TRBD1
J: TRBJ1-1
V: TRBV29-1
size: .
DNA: TGCAGCGTTTTAACAGGGGGATTTGGTACTGAAGCTTTCTTT
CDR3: CSVLTGGFGTEAFF

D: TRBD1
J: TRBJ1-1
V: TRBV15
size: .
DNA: TGTGCCACCAGCAGAGCAGGCCTAAGACAGGGGAACACTGAAGCTTTCTTT
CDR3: CATSRAGLRQGNTEAFF

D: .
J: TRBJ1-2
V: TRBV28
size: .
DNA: TGTGCCAGCAGTTCCATGCCGGAGGGGGGGCTCTATGGCTACACCTTC
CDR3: CASSSMPEGGLYGYTF

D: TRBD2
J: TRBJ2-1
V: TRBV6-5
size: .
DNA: TGTGCCAGCAGACTTGGACTAGCGGGAGAAAATGAGCAGTTCTTC
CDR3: CASRLGLAGENEQFF

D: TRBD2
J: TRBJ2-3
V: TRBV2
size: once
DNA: TGTGCCAGCAGTGGGACTAGCGGACGCACAGATACGCAGTATTTT
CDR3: CASSGTSGRTDTQYF

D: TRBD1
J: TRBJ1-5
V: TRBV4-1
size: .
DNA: TGCGCCAGCAGCCAAGATGACAGGGGATCCTCTCAGCCCCAGCATTTT
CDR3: CASSQDDRGSSQPQHF

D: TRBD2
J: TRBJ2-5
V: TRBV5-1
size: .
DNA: TGCGCCAGCAGCCCGGGGGGGTACCAAGAGACCCAGTACTTC
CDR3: CASSPGGYQETQYF

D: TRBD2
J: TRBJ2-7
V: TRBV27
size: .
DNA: TGTGCCAGCAGTGGGAGGGACTCCATCTACGAGCAGTACTTC
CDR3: CASSGRDSIYEQYF

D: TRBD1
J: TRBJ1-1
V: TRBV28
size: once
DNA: TGTGCCAGCAGTATAGGGACAGCCAACACTGAAGCTTTCTTT
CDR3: CASSIGTANTEAFF